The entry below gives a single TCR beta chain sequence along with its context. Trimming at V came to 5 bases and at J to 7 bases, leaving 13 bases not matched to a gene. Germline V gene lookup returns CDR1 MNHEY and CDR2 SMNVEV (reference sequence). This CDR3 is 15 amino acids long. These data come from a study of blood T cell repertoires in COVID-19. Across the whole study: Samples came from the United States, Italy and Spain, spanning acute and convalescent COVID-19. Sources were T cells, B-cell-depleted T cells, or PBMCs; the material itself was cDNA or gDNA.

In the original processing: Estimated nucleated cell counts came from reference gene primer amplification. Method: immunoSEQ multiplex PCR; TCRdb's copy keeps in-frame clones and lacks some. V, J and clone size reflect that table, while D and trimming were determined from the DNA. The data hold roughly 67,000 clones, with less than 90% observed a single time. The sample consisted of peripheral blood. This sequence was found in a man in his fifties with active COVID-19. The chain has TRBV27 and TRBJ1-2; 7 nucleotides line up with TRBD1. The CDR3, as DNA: TGTGCCAGCAGTCCCGCAGGGGGTGGCTTTGGTGGCTACACCTTC. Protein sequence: CASSPAGGGFGGYTF.